The 16 T cell receptor beta chains reported below all come from one sample, sequenced in a study of HIV-infected children after antiretroviral therapy interruption. The TCR library was built from RNA with a 3' RACE protocol and unique molecular identifiers. TCRdb processed the 3' RACE reads anew with MiXCR; each CDR3 protein has one entry. The data contain under 50,000 distinct CDR3 sequences, 4.3% of them singletons. Treatment: PENTA 11 planned treatment interruption arm or continuous ART arm. The input for sequencing was CD45RA+ CD4+ T cells from PBMCs, pooled from several time points, taken from a donor given antiretroviral therapy, either interrupted or continuous. Described subset: naive CD4+ CD45RA+ CD45RO- T cells. These receptors all stem from a pool of human donors with HIV.

This clonotype occurred many times. The V and J genes are TRBV29-1 and TRBJ1-2; D is possibly TRBD1 (5 bases). The CDR3 loop spans 14 amino acids. Germline lookup yields CDR1 SQVTM and CDR2 ANQGSEA. The V end lost 6 bases, the J end lost 8 bases, and 22 bases lay between the germline ends. The CDR3 loop reads CSVGSRLGVNGYTF. Here the CDR3 DNA reads TGCAGCGTGGGGTCGAGGCTAGGGGTAAACGGCTACACCTTC.

Ten or more counts support this clonotype. The genes are TRBV5-4 and TRBJ1-2; no clear D gene. This CDR3 spans 14 amino acids. CDR1 is SGHNT, CDR2 YYREEE, per germline (reference sequence). The V end was cut by 5 bases, the J end by 4 bases, with 15 bases between. The chain's CDR3 is CASSSDFGVYGYTF. In DNA, the CDR3 is TGTGCCAGCAGTTCCGACTTTGGAGTCTATGGCTACACCTTC.

This clonotype came up many times. The chain couples TRBV3-1 to TRBJ2-7, with 10 bases aligning to TRBD2. Losses at the gene ends were 6 bases for V and 1 base for J; bases not matched to a gene: 6. The CDR3 contains 15 residues. Germline values: CDR1 LGHDT, CDR2 YNNKEL (reference sequence). This CDR3 is CASSRTSGPSYEQYF. DNA of the CDR3: TGTGCCAGCAGTCGGACTAGCGGCCCTTCCTACGAGCAGTACTTC.

This clonotype has a count of ten or more. The chain uses TRBV24-1 and TRBJ2-7; tentative D call: TRBD1 (5 bases). Germline V CDR1 and CDR2: KGHDR, SFDVKD. The CDR3 covers 12 residues. V lost 5 bases and J lost 5, with 9 bases in between. The CDR3 DNA reads TGTGCCACCAGTGCCTGGGGCAACGAGCAGTACTTC. Protein sequence: CATSAWGNEQYF.

This clonotype was picked up many times. The chain recombines TRBV20-1 with TRBJ2-3; D remains unclear. The CDR3 totals 15 residues. Trimming pared 0 bases from V and 3 bases from J, leaving 13 bases between. The germline V gene encodes CDR1 DFQATT and CDR2 SNEGSKA (reference sequence). The CDR3 nucleotides read TGCAGTGCTAGAGATTCGACTCTTACTACAGATACGCAGTATTTT. It is translated as CSARDSTLTTDTQYF.

Ten or more counts support this clonotype. This chain uses TRBV2 with TRBJ2-3; D gene unclear. The V gene's germline CDR1 is SNHLY and CDR2 FYNNEI. The CDR3 spans 15 residues. Trimming cost V 5 bases and J 5 bases, with 17 bases left between them. The CDR3 DNA follows: TGTGCCAGCAGTTATCGACCGGTGTATGGAGATACGCAGTATTTT. The encoded protein is CASSYRPVYGDTQYF.

This clonotype was detected ten times or more. This rearrangement joins TRBV3-1 to TRBJ2-7; no clear D gene. V was shortened by 4 bases and J by 6 bases, with 13 bases between the two germline ends. The CDR3 consists of 13 residues. Germline-derived CDR1 and CDR2 are LGHDT and YNNKEL (reference sequence). In nucleotides, the CDR3 is TGTGCCAGCAGCCTGCTCGATGATCCCGAGCAGTACTTC. It encodes CASSLLDDPEQYF.

This clonotype was counted at least ten times. This sequence joins TRBV5-5 and TRBJ2-2; D assignment may be TRBD1 or TRBD2 (6 bases each). Trimming took off 3 bases at V and 5 bases at J, with 11 bases between the two ends. The CDR3 loop spans 14 amino acids. CDR1 and CDR2 (germline): SGHKS, YYEKEE (reference sequence). Here the CDR3 DNA reads TGTGCCAGCAGCTATGGGGGGCATACCGGGGAGCTGTTTTTT. It is translated as CASSYGGHTGELFF.

This clonotype has a count of ten or more. The chain recombines TRBV7-2 with TRBJ2-1; D not certain. Per the germline V gene, CDR1 is SGHTA and CDR2 is FQGNSA. The CDR3 covers 13 residues. The germline V and J ends were trimmed by 6 bases and 2 bases, with 8 bases remaining between them. The CDR3 region has the DNA TGTGCCAGCAGGTTCGGGCCCTACAATGAGCAGTTCTTC. This translates into CASRFGPYNEQFF. The full variable domain, its missing parts supplied by reference TRBV7-2 and TRBJ2-1, is GAGVSQSPSNKVTEKGKDVELRCDPISGHTALYWYRQSLGQGLEFLIYFQGNSAPDKSGLPSDRFSAERTGGSVSTLTIQRTQQEDSAVYLCASRFGPYNEQFFGPGTRLTVL.

This clonotype was recorded at least ten times. The chain employs TRBV28 and TRBJ2-7; D unresolved. This CDR3 spans 15 amino acids. V was shortened by 11 bases and J by 4 bases, with 24 bases between the two germline ends. The germline V gene has CDR1 MDHEN and CDR2 SYDVKM. The CDR3 coding sequence is TGTGCCGCAAGGGCAGTGGATCCAGGCGGATACGAGCAGTACTTC. Its translation: CAARAVDPGGYEQYF.

This clonotype was observed many times. V gene TRBV11-3 combines with J gene TRBJ1-3; TRBD1 might be the D (6 bases). The CDR3 length is 18 residues. V dropped 5 bases and J dropped 0 bases, with 20 bases sitting between them. The germline gives CDR1 SGHNT, CDR2 YENEEA. The CDR3 DNA follows: TGTGCCAGCAGCCTAAGCCCAGGGGATCACTTCTCTGGAAACACCATATATTTT. It is translated as CASSLSPGDHFSGNTIYF.

The gene calls are TRBV7-2 and TRBJ2-3; D is unclear. The V end lost 5 bases, the J end lost 2 bases, and 5 bases lay between the germline ends. In germline, CDR1 is SGHTA, CDR2 FQGNSA. The CDR3 loop spans 12 amino acids. CDR3 in amino acids: CASSPATDTQYF. The CDR3 DNA reads TGTGCCAGCAGCCCGGCCACAGATACGCAGTATTTT.

This clonotype was seen a handful of times. The chain recombines TRBV29-1 with TRBJ1-1; D call uncertain. This CDR3 spans 13 amino acids. The V gene's germline CDR1 is SQVTM and CDR2 ANQGSEA. The germline V and J ends were trimmed by 4 bases and 6 bases, with 15 bases remaining between them. The CDR3 region has the DNA TGCAGCGTTGGAAAGGTGGGAATCGCTGAAGCTTTCTTT. It specifies CSVGKVGIAEAFF.

In this sample, this clonotype turned up many times. This chain links TRBV25-1 with TRBJ1-1; D is possibly TRBD1 (5 bases). CDR3 length: 13 amino acids. Between the trimmed V and J ends, which lost 4 bases and 5 bases, there was a span of 11 bases. Germline V gene lookup returns CDR1 MGHDK and CDR2 SYGVNS. CDR3 nucleotide sequence: TGTGCCAGCAGTGGAAGGGGTTGGACTGAAGCTTTCTTT. It codes for CASSGRGWTEAFF. Complete variable domain (other parts from reference TRBV25-1 and TRBJ1-1): EADIYQTPRYLVIGTGKKITLECSQTMGHDKMYWYQQDPGMELHLIHYSYGVNSTEKGDLSSESTVSRIRTEHFPLTLESARPSHTSQYLCASSGRGWTEAFFGQGTRLTVV.

The genes are TRBV5-5 and TRBJ1-2, with 8 bases lining up with TRBD1. With V trimmed by 4 bases and J by 5 bases, 13 bases remained unmatched. The germline CDR1 and CDR2 sequences are SGHKS and YYEKEE (reference sequence). This CDR3 comprises 16 residues. The CDR3 DNA follows: TGTGCCAGCAGCAGACAACGGACAGGGAGGGGTTATGGCTACACCTTC. Protein product: CASSRQRTGRGYGYTF.

The sample holds many counts of this clonotype. The CDR3 sequence: CAISYSPGQGNEQFF. The CDR3, as DNA: TGTGCCATCTCTTACTCACCGGGACAGGGGAATGAGCAGTTCTTC. The chain carries TRBV10-3 and TRBJ2-1, with 10 bases matching TRBD1. This CDR3 is built from 15 residues. Germline-derived CDR1 and CDR2 are ENHRY and SYGVKD. Trimming cost V 8 bases and J 7 bases; bases outside gene matches: 11.